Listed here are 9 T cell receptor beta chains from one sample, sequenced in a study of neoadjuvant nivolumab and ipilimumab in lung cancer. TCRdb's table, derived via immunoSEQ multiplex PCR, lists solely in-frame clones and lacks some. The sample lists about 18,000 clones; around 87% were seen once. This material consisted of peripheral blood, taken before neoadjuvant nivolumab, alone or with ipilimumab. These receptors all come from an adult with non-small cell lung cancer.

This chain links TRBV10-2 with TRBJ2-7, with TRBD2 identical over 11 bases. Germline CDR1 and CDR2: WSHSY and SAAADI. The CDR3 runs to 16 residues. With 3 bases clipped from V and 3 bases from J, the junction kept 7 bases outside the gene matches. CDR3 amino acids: CASSDPGTSGYYEQYF. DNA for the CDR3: TGCGCCAGCAGTGACCCCGGGACTAGCGGTTACTACGAGCAGTACTTC.

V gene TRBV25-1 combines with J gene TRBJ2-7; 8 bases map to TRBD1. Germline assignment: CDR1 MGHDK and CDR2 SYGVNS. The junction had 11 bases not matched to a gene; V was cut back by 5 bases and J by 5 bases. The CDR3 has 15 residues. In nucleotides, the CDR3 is TGTGCCAGCAGTCAACCTGGACAGGGATCCGACGAGCAGTACTTC. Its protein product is CASSQPGQGSDEQYF.

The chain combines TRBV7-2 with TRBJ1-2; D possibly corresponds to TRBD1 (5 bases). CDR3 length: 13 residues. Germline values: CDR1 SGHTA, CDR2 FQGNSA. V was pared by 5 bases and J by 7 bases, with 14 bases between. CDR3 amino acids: CASSDQRGPGYTF. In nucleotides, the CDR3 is TGTGCCAGCAGCGACCAGAGGGGTCCTGGCTACACCTTC.

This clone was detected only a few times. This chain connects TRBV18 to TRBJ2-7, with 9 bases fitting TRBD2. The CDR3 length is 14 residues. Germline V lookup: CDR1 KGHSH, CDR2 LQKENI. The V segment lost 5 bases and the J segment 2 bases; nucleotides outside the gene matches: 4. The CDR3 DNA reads TGTGCCAGCTCATCGACTAGCGGAGCCTACGAGCAGTACTTC. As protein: CASSSTSGAYEQYF.

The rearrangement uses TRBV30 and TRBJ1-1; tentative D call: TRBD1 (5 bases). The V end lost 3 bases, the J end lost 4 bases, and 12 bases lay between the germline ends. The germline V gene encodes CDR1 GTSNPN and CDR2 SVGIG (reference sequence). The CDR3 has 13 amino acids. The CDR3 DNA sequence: TGTGCCTGGAGGTGGGGGGTAGGCACTGAAGCTTTCTTT. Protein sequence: CAWRWGVGTEAFF.

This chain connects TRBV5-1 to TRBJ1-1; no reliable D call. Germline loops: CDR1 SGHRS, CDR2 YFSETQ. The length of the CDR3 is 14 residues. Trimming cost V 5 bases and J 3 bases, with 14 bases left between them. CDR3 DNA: TGCGCCAGCAGACAGCCAGGTCAGGACACTGAAGCTTTCTTT. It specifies CASRQPGQDTEAFF.

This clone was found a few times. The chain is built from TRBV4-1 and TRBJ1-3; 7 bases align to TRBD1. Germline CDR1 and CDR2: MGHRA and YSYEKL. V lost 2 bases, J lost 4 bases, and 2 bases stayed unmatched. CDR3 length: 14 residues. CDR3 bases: TGCGCCAGCAGCCAAACAGGGGACGGAAACACCATATATTTT. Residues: CASSQTGDGNTIYF.

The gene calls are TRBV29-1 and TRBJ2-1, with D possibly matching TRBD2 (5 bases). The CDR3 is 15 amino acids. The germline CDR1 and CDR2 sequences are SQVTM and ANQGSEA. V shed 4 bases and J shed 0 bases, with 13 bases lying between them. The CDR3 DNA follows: TGCAGCGTTGTGGACTCAACTAGCTCCTACAATGAGCAGTTCTTC. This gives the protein CSVVDSTSSYNEQFF.

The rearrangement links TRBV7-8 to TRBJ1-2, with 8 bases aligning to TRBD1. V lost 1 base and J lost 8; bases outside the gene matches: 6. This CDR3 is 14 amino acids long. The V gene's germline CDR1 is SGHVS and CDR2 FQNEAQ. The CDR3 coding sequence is TGTGCCAGCAGCTTAGGGGGCAGGGGGCGCGGCTACACCTTC. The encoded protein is CASSLGGRGRGYTF.